The next 8 T cell receptor beta chains were all read from a single sample in a study of early T cells in non-severe SARS-CoV-2 infection. Using its own MiXCR run on the 5' RACE reads, TCRdb lists one record per CDR3 protein. The sample consists of tens of thousands of distinct CDR3 sequences, 9.5% to 15% of them appearing once. The sequencing sample was made of whole blood. These receptors were obtained from an adult who was a healthcare worker with PCR-confirmed SARS-CoV-2 infection or an uninfected control (not recorded which).

This clonotype was counted at least ten times. The rearrangement uses TRBV5-1 and TRBJ2-1; D is unresolved. Germline loops: CDR1 SGHRS, CDR2 YFSETQ. The germline V and J ends were trimmed by 0 bases and 6 bases, with 13 bases remaining between them. The CDR3 totals 15 residues. CDR3 in DNA: TGCGCCAGCAGCTTGGGCGGCAGTGGGGTCAATGAGCAGTTCTTC. It translates to CASSLGGSGVNEQFF.

This clonotype has a handful of counts. The chain is built from TRBV21-1 and TRBJ2-1; the table gives TRBD2 as D, unverified against the DNA. TRBV21-1 is noted as a pseudogene. CDR3 length: 14 residues. The DNA of the CDR3 is TGTGCCAGCACCCCGGTTAGCGGGGGGCCCCAGCAGTTCTTC. Encoded protein: CASTPVSGGPQQFF.

This clonotype has only a few counts. The genes are TRBV20-1 and TRBJ1-4, with D uncertain. The V and J ends lost 3 bases and 10 bases respectively, with 15 bases between them. Germline V gene lookup returns CDR1 DFQATT and CDR2 SNEGSKA (reference sequence). CDR3 length: 13 amino acids. The CDR3 coding sequence is TGCAGTGCTAGCCTGCCTACCGATGGAAAACTGTTTTTT. Amino acids: CSASLPTDGKLFF.

The rearrangement joins TRBV24-1 to TRBJ1-6, with a possible D match to TRBD1 (5 bases). The CDR3 runs 14 residues. V dropped 12 bases and J dropped 7 bases, with 18 bases sitting between them. Germline CDR1 KGHDR, CDR2 SFDVKD. The DNA of the CDR3 is TGTGCCGTGACCCTAATGGGGCCGAATTCACCCCTCCACTTT. Its protein product is CAVTLMGPNSPLHF.

This clonotype occurred a few times. The chain employs TRBV10-3 and TRBJ1-5; D unclear. The CDR3 runs to 12 residues. Trimming took 2 bases from V and 2 from J, leaving 1 base between them. Germline V CDR1 and CDR2: ENHRY, SYGVKD. CDR3 sequence reads: CAISEGNQPQHF. The DNA for the CDR3 is TGTGCCATCAGTGAGGGCAATCAGCCCCAGCATTTT.

The chain couples TRBV9 to TRBJ2-3; 8 bases align to TRBD2. The V gene's germline CDR1 is SGDLS and CDR2 YYNGEE. The CDR3 contains 16 residues. V was clipped by 3 bases and J by 5 bases; unmatched bases: 11. The CDR3 DNA sequence: TGTGCCAGCAGCGCCCCGGGACTAGGCGTGGAAGATACGCAGTATTTT. Translation: CASSAPGLGVEDTQYF.

The sample holds many counts of this clonotype. The chain recombines TRBV14 with TRBJ2-7; D unresolved. The CDR3 totals 13 residues. CDR1 and CDR2 (germline): SGHDN, FVKESK. V was trimmed by 0 bases and J by 5 bases, leaving 8 bases between them. The CDR3 protein is CASSQEWQNEQYF. DNA for the CDR3: TGTGCCAGCAGCCAAGAGTGGCAGAACGAGCAGTACTTC.

Turning to this clonotype: This could be a read error, since a much larger clone is one nucleotide away. The chain has TRBV7-9 and TRBJ1-1, with unresolved D. The germline V gene encodes CDR1 SEHNR and CDR2 FQNEAQ (reference sequence). CDR3 size: 13 residues. The germline V and J ends were trimmed by 3 bases and 1 base, with 6 bases remaining between them. CDR3 loop: CASSFAENTEAFF. The DNA for the CDR3 is TGTGCCAGCAGCTTCGCAGAGAACACTGAAGCTTTCTTT.